Sequencing of this TCR beta chain was carried out in a study of neurological immune-mediated disorders. Notes on the study in general: The absence of shared CDR3 amino acid sequences among expanded clones across subjects suggests private repertoires in all groups.

PBMCs numbering 2 million and stored at -80 C yielded the unsorted libraries. The CDR3 has 13 amino acids. V was shortened by 5 bases and J by 5 bases, with 10 bases between the two germline ends. This clonotype was counted many times. The antigen remains unidentified. MiXCR was run by TCRdb on the 5' RACE reads, yielding one entry per CDR3 protein. Of 74,000 or so distinct CDR3 sequences listed, roughly 9% are singletons. Sequencing was done on a sample of PBMCs. The rearrangement joins TRBV12-3 or TRBV12-4 to TRBJ1-5; D unresolved. The TCR sequence derives from a man in his forties or fifties in good health. The CDR3 coding sequence is TGTGCCAGCAGTGCCCTGTTAGATCAGCCCCAGCATTTT. Amino acid sequence: CASSALLDQPQHF.